One sample yielded the 18 T cell receptor beta chains listed below, sequenced in a study of blood T cell repertoires in COVID-19. The repertoire was sequenced with immunoSEQ multiplex PCR; TCRdb's copy has only in-frame clones and lacks some. The table has approximately 230,000 clones, approximately 81% seen once. Sequenced material: peripheral blood. These receptors were obtained from a man under 40 with active or convalescent COVID-19.

The V and J genes are TRBV15 and TRBJ1-5; perhaps TRBD1 as D (6 bases). The ends were cut back, 1 base at V and 7 bases at J, with 11 bases in the middle. This CDR3 is built from 14 residues. CDR1 and CDR2 (germline): LNHNV, YYDKDF (reference sequence). CDR3 sequence reads: CATSRGGQQQPQHF. The CDR3 DNA sequence: TGTGCCACCAGCAGAGGAGGACAGCAACAGCCCCAGCATTTT.

In this sample, this clone turned up once. V is TRBV28 and J is TRBJ1-4; no clear D. V was clipped by 6 bases and J by 8 bases, with 7 bases between them. There are 11 residues in the CDR3. The germline V gene has CDR1 MDHEN and CDR2 SYDVKM. CDR3 region: CASRAQEKLFF. For the CDR3, the DNA is TGTGCCAGCAGGGCCCAAGAAAAACTGTTTTTT.

V is TRBV29-1 and J is TRBJ2-4; TRBD1 might be the D (5 bases). The length of the CDR3 is 13 residues. CDR1 is SQVTM, CDR2 ANQGSEA, per germline. The germline V and J ends were trimmed by 6 bases and 8 bases, with 17 bases remaining between them. CDR3 amino acids: CSVAPKGVDIQYF. In nucleotides, the CDR3 is TGCAGCGTCGCACCCAAAGGGGTTGACATTCAGTACTTC.

This chain links TRBV4-3 with TRBJ2-1; 7 nucleotides align to TRBD2. This CDR3 spans 17 amino acids. Germline CDR1 is LGHNA and CDR2 is YSLEER. Trimming removed 3 bases from V and 9 bases from J; junction bases left unmatched: 17. The CDR3 is CASSQGWVRESIREQFF. CDR3 DNA: TGCGCCAGCAGCCAGGGTTGGGTGCGGGAGTCGATACGTGAGCAGTTCTTC.

The CDR3 sequence: CASSQRAGRAQETQYF. CDR3 in DNA: TGTGCCAGCAGCCAGAGGGCAGGGAGGGCACAAGAGACCCAGTACTTC. This chain links TRBV11-3 with TRBJ2-5; 7 bases agree with TRBD2. Unmatched junction bases numbered 11, after V lost 5 bases and J lost 2 bases. Per the germline V gene, CDR1 is SGHNT and CDR2 is YENEEA. The length of the CDR3 is 16 residues. The whole variable domain, filled in from reference TRBV11-3 and TRBJ2-5, reads EAGVVQSPRYKIIEKKQPVAFWCNPISGHNTLYWYLQNLGQGPELLIRYENEEAVDDSQLPKDRFSAERLKGVDSTLKIQPAELGDSAVYLCASSQRAGRAQETQYFGPGTRLLVL.

The chain joins TRBV7-8 to TRBJ1-3; D gene ambiguous. V was pared by 5 bases and J by 0 bases, with 11 bases between. The CDR3 runs 15 residues. CDR1 and CDR2 (germline): SGHVS, FQNEAQ. Written as DNA, the CDR3 is TGTGCCAGCAGCCCCGAGCGGAACTCTGGAAACACCATATATTTT. Amino acids: CASSPERNSGNTIYF.

This clone was picked up a small number of times. The genes are TRBV28 and TRBJ1-6, with no clear D. The germline CDR1 and CDR2 sequences are MDHEN and SYDVKM. With 4 bases removed from V and 13 bases from J, the gap between germline ends came to 14 bases. CDR3 length: 13 amino acids. CDR3 region: CASSSTGNRPLHF. CDR3 sequence (DNA): TGTGCCAGCAGTTCGACCGGGAATCGTCCCCTCCACTTT.

This chain joins TRBV7-3 and TRBJ2-7; no reliable D call. CDR1 and CDR2 from the germline V gene are SGHTA and FQGTGA. Trimming removed 5 bases from V and 7 bases from J, with 12 bases in between. CDR3 length equals 12 residues. The CDR3 region is CASSDPTGEQYF. In DNA, the CDR3 is TGTGCCAGCAGCGACCCGACTGGGGAGCAGTACTTC.

The DNA for the CDR3 is TGTGCCAGCAGTGAACAAGACAGGGGGCTTTCACCCCTCCACTTT. It yields the protein CASSEQDRGLSPLHF. This chain links TRBV25-1 with TRBJ1-6; the match to TRBD1 covers 10 bases. J lost 9 bases, V lost 2 bases, and 4 bases had no gene match. The CDR3 is 15 residues long. CDR1 is MGHDK and CDR2 is SYGVNS in the germline V gene. Full variable domain (remainder filled in from reference TRBV25-1 and TRBJ1-6): EADIYQTPRYLVIGTGKKITLECSQTMGHDKMYWYQQDPGMELHLIHYSYGVNSTEKGDLSSESTVSRIRTEHFPLTLESARPSHTSQYLCASSEQDRGLSPLHFGNGTRLTVT.

This chain joins TRBV29-1 and TRBJ2-7, with D maybe TRBD1 (6 bases). This CDR3 has 15 amino acids. Germline-derived CDR1 and CDR2 are SQVTM and ANQGSEA. V was shortened by 0 bases and J by 2 bases, with 14 bases between the two germline ends. CDR3 sequence reads: CSVEDRTRGAYEQYF. The CDR3, as DNA: TGCAGCGTTGAAGATCGGACCAGGGGTGCCTACGAGCAGTACTTC.

As to this clone: This CDR3 is also generated by other DNA sequences in the sample. This chain connects TRBV5-1 to TRBJ1-4, with D perhaps matching TRBD1 (5 bases). The V and J ends lost 0 bases and 8 bases respectively, with 8 bases between them. CDR1 is SGHRS and CDR2 is YFSETQ in the germline V gene. The CDR3 has 13 residues. This chain's CDR3 is CASSLVGGEKLFF. The CDR3 bases are TGCGCCAGCAGCTTGGTCGGGGGGGAAAAACTGTTTTTT.

J is TRBJ1-1 and V is TRBV6-6, with D uncertain. The CDR3 runs 13 residues. V was clipped by 4 bases and J by 3 bases, with 9 bases between them. The germline V gene encodes CDR1 MNHNY and CDR2 SVGAGI (reference sequence). This chain's CDR3 is CASSSPGDTEAFF. The DNA for the CDR3 is TGTGCCAGCAGTTCACCGGGAGACACTGAAGCTTTCTTT.

CDR3 DNA sequence: TGTGCCAGCAGTTCAAGGGGCGGGAGCACGGGCACAGATACGCAGTATTTT. This translates into CASSSRGGSTGTDTQYF. J is TRBJ2-3 and V is TRBV28; 7 nucleotides align to TRBD2. The ends lost 4 bases at V and 1 base at J; junction bases unmatched: 11. The CDR3 totals 17 residues. From germline, CDR1 is MDHEN and CDR2 SYDVKM.

The chain has TRBV27 and TRBJ1-5, with D unresolved. The CDR3 has 14 residues. The germline V gene encodes CDR1 MNHEY and CDR2 SMNVEV (reference sequence). The ends were cut back, 4 bases at V and 6 bases at J, with 13 bases in the middle. CDR3 sequence reads: CASSWVGRGQPQHF. For the CDR3, the DNA is TGTGCCAGCAGTTGGGTGGGTCGGGGTCAGCCCCAGCATTTT.

The V call is TRBV28, the J call TRBJ1-1, with TRBD1 identical over 7 bases. Germline CDR1 MDHEN, CDR2 SYDVKM. The CDR3 totals 14 residues. The trim removed 6 bases at V and 1 base at J, leaving 5 bases unmatched. CDR3 residues: CASRAGGTNTEAFF. The CDR3 nucleotides read TGTGCCAGCAGGGCAGGGGGGACGAACACTGAAGCTTTCTTT.

The V and J genes are TRBV7-9 and TRBJ2-1; 8 nucleotides align to TRBD2. The germline gives CDR1 SEHNR, CDR2 FQNEAQ (reference sequence). The ends lost 1 base at V and 4 bases at J; junction bases unmatched: 9. The CDR3 is 17 amino acids. The CDR3 loop reads CASSLGSSGRGYNEQFF. CDR3 bases: TGTGCCAGCAGCTTAGGTTCCAGCGGGAGAGGGTACAATGAGCAGTTCTTC.

This CDR3 reads CASSIRQGNIQYF. The DNA for the CDR3 is TGTGCCAGCAGTATCCGACAGGGAAACATTCAGTACTTC. V gene TRBV12-3 or TRBV12-4 combines with J gene TRBJ2-4; 7 nucleotides align to TRBD1. V lost 5 bases and J lost 6; bases outside the gene matches: 4. CDR3 size: 13 residues.

In this sample, this clone turned up once. The chain links TRBV7-8 to TRBJ2-1, with 9 bases matching TRBD1. Germline CDR1 reads SGHVS; CDR2 reads FQNEAQ. V was clipped by 5 bases and J by 7 bases; unmatched bases: 3. CDR3 length: 13 amino acids. Written as DNA, the CDR3 is TGTGCCAGCAGCGGACAGGGGTGGAATGAGCAGTTCTTC. Its translation: CASSGQGWNEQFF.